The rows below give T cell receptor beta chains drawn from one sample of a study of cytomegalovirus exposure and HLA in healthy donors. Profiling relied on immunoSEQ multiplex PCR, and the TCRdb table lists in-frame clones only, not all of them. The sample has 130,000 to 150,000 clones, approximately 88% seen once. The sample taken for sequencing was PBMCs. These receptors originate from a young man in good health and CMV-seropositive. CDR3s include the opening cysteine and the closing phenylalanine or tryptophan. A D gene is named only where the DNA matches it firmly. Clone size is given for some rows only: seen once, a few or many times, or a class if the clone is expanded.

j_call | clone_size | d_call | v_call | cdr3_aa | cdr3_nt
TRBJ2-4 | - | - | TRBV6-6 | CASSPAVASKNIQYF | TGTGCCAGCTCTCCCGCCGTTGCTAGCAAAAACATTCAGTACTTC
TRBJ2-5 | - | - | TRBV7-7 | CASSFSDMEETQYF | TGTGCTAGCAGCTTCTCAGATATGGAAGAGACCCAGTACTTC
TRBJ1-2 | - | - | TRBV7-9 | CASSRQSLSYTF | TGTGCCAGCAGCAGACAGTCCTTGAGCTACACCTTC
TRBJ1-4 | once | - | TRBV5-1 | CASRDPGLPHEKLFF | TGCGCCAGCAGAGATCCGGGACTGCCCCATGAAAAACTGTTTTTT
TRBJ1-2 | - | - | TRBV6-5 | CATRIDRSDGYTF | TGTGCCACTCGCATCGACAGGTCTGATGGCTACACCTTC
TRBJ1-2 | - | - | TRBV19 | CASSRQALNYGYTF | TGTGCCAGCTCCAGGCAGGCGTTAAACTATGGCTACACCTTC
TRBJ1-4 | - | TRBD1 | TRBV28 | CASSSGTGGLANEKLFF | TGTGCCAGCAGTTCCGGGACAGGGGGCCTCGCTAATGAAAAACTGTTTTTT
TRBJ1-4 | - | - | TRBV27 | CASSSIRQNEKLFF | TGTGCCAGCAGTTCTATTCGACAGAATGAAAAACTGTTTTTT
TRBJ2-7 | - | - | TRBV30 | CAWKRQVAIHEQYF | TGTGCCTGGAAACGACAGGTAGCAATCCACGAGCAGTACTTC
TRBJ1-2 | - | TRBD1 | TRBV28 | CASSFPGQENGYTF | TGTGCCAGCAGTTTCCCGGGACAGGAGAATGGCTACACCTTC
TRBJ1-5 | once | TRBD1 | TRBV25-1 | CASSRQTGQPQHF | TGTGCCAGCAGCAGACAGACAGGGCAGCCCCAGCATTTT
TRBJ1-3 | - | TRBD1 | TRBV6-1 | CASSKDRVGNTIYF | TGTGCCAGCAGTAAGGACAGGGTCGGAAACACCATATATTTT
TRBJ2-2 | - | - | TRBV11-3 | CASSAKGAGTGELFF | TGTGCCAGCAGCGCTAAAGGGGCTGGCACCGGGGAGCTGTTTTTT
TRBJ2-7 | once | TRBD1 | TRBV5-4 | CASSLRDRGYEQYF | TGTGCCAGCAGCTTGAGGGACAGGGGCTACGAGCAGTACTTC
TRBJ2-7 | - | - | TRBV19 | CASSISPDNSYEQYF | TGTGCCAGTAGTATATCCCCGGACAACTCCTACGAGCAGTACTTC
TRBJ2-5 | few | TRBD1 | TRBV5-1 | CASSSQGQVQETQYF | TGCGCCAGCAGCTCCCAGGGACAGGTACAAGAGACCCAGTACTTC
TRBJ2-7 | - | TRBD2 | TRBV27 | CASSYGGTYEQYF | TGTGCCAGCAGTTACGGGGGGACCTACGAGCAGTACTTC
TRBJ1-4 | - | - | TRBV5-1 | CASSLVAGNEKLFF | TGCGCCAGCAGCTTGGTGGCAGGGAATGAAAAACTGTTTTTT
TRBJ2-5 | - | TRBD2 | TRBV5-1 | CASSPPGLAGWAQYF | TGCGCCAGCAGTCCTCCGGGACTAGCGGGGTGGGCCCAGTACTTC
TRBJ1-4 | - | TRBD1 | TRBV2 | CAIVGTGQEKLFF | TGTGCCATCGTAGGGACAGGCCAAGAAAAACTGTTTTTT
TRBJ2-3 | - | - | TRBV19 | CASSIRGTSTDTQYF | TGTGCCAGTAGTATTCGTGGGACTAGCACAGATACGCAGTATTTT
TRBJ1-1 | few | - | TRBV13 | CASSLGPPGAFF | TGTGCCAGCAGCTTAGGCCCCCCCGGGGCTTTCTTT
TRBJ1-1 | - | TRBD1 | TRBV6-1 | CASSLTGGQNTEAFF | TGTGCCAGCAGTTTGACAGGGGGCCAGAACACTGAAGCTTTCTTT
TRBJ2-5 | - | TRBD2 | TRBV28 | CASSTPWGTTSGRQETQYF | TGTGCCAGCAGCACCCCCTGGGGGACGACTAGCGGGAGACAAGAGACCCAGTACTTC
TRBJ2-3 | - | - | TRBV5-1 | CASSLDRTDTQYF | TGCGCCAGCAGCTTGGACAGGACGGATACGCAGTATTTT
TRBJ2-7 | once | - | TRBV5-5 | CASSLKGDLGEQYF | TGTGCCAGCAGCTTAAAGGGGGATTTGGGAGAGCAGTACTTC
TRBJ2-3 | - | TRBD1 | TRBV29-1 | CSVTTGQDPADTQYF | TGCAGCGTCACTACAGGACAGGACCCTGCAGATACGCAGTATTTT
TRBJ2-7 | few | TRBD1 | TRBV10-1 | CASSESGTGIYEQYF | TGCGCCAGCAGTGAGTCTGGGACAGGGATCTACGAGCAGTACTTC
TRBJ1-2 | few | - | TRBV6-4 | CASSDEAGRGSYGYTF | TGTGCCAGCAGTGACGAGGCGGGAAGGGGCTCTTATGGCTACACCTTC
TRBJ2-7 | - | TRBD1 | TRBV11-2 | CASSSRQGIGEQYF | TGTGCCAGCAGCTCGAGACAGGGGATAGGCGAGCAGTACTTC
TRBJ2-3 | - | - | TRBV5-6 | CASRNLGVLAKLDTQYF | TGTGCCAGCAGAAACCTCGGGGTCCTCGCCAAGCTAGATACGCAGTATTTT
TRBJ2-7 | - | TRBD1 | TRBV27 | CASSSPDRFGYEQYF | TGTGCCAGCAGTTCCCCGGACAGGTTCGGCTACGAGCAGTACTTC
TRBJ2-7 | - | TRBD2 | TRBV11-2 | CASSLLAGGYEQYF | TGTGCCAGCAGCTTACTAGCGGGTGGATACGAGCAGTACTTC
TRBJ1-2 | - | - | TRBV29-1 | CSVDDLALRNYGYTF | TGCAGCGTTGATGACTTAGCCCTTAGGAACTATGGCTACACCTTC
TRBJ1-1 | - | - | TRBV12-5 | CASGSRVFEAFF | TGTGCTAGTGGTTCGAGGGTTTTTGAAGCTTTCTTT
TRBJ1-4 | - | TRBD1 | TRBV6-1 | CASSAFSTGTNEKLFF | TGTGCCAGCAGTGCCTTCTCGACAGGGACTAATGAAAAACTGTTTTTT
TRBJ1-2 | - | TRBD1 | TRBV7-9 | CASSSTGTGQNGYTF | TGTGCCAGCAGTTCTACCGGGACAGGGCAAAATGGCTACACCTTC
TRBJ1-2 | few | - | TRBV28 | CASSSLPGAGYTF | TGTGCCAGCAGCTCCCTCCCAGGGGCAGGCTACACCTTC
TRBJ1-3 | - | - | TRBV6-5 | CASSYSWTSRNTIYF | TGTGCCAGCAGTTACTCGTGGACATCACGAAACACCATATATTTT
TRBJ1-1 | - | TRBD1 | TRBV18 | CASSPSVPGQGGATEAFF | TGTGCCAGCTCACCGAGCGTCCCGGGACAGGGAGGGGCCACTGAAGCTTTCTTT